One and the same sample provided the 24 T cell receptor beta chains below, sequenced in a study of blood T cells in healthy people across ages. The authors ran a second PCR of 7 to 11 cycles using a sample-barcoded 5' primer and a J-beta primer mix. TCRdb independently ran MiXCR on the 5' RACE reads; one entry per CDR3 protein. The profile shows over 1.5 million distinct CDR3 sequences, around half of them singletons. The sequencing input was blood. These receptors all come from a middle-aged woman in good health.

This rearrangement joins TRBV7-2 to TRBJ2-3; the match to TRBD2 covers 8 bases. Germline V gene data show CDR1 as SGHTA and CDR2 as FQGNSA. V gave up 6 bases and J gave up 3 bases; unmatched junction bases: 8. This CDR3 has 15 amino acids. CDR3 region: CASRLYGGGTDTQYF. The CDR3 nucleotides are TGTGCCAGCAGATTATACGGCGGGGGGACAGATACGCAGTATTTT.

In this sample, this clonotype turned up a few times. The J gene is TRBJ2-1, the V gene TRBV12-3 or TRBV12-4; 7 positions match TRBD1. With V trimmed by 6 bases and J by 9 bases, 5 bases remained unmatched. This CDR3 region has 12 residues. This CDR3 reads CASSATGVEQFF. The CDR3, as DNA: TGTGCCAGCAGCGCAACAGGGGTTGAGCAGTTCTTC.

The V call is TRBV14, the J call TRBJ2-5; D might be TRBD1 or TRBD2, each matching 5 bases. Germline V gives CDR1 SGHDN, CDR2 FVKESK. Trimming stripped 0 bases from V and 5 bases from J, with 13 bases between. CDR3 length equals 15 residues. In DNA form, the CDR3 reads TGTGCCAGCAGCCAAGATCGAGGGGTAGCGGAGACCCAGTACTTC. Translated: CASSQDRGVAETQYF.

The CDR3 nucleotides read TGTGCCACCAGCAGAGATCCGGGACACCCCCCCTACGAGCAGTACTTC. This gives the protein CATSRDPGHPPYEQYF. J is TRBJ2-7 and V is TRBV15; D perhaps matches TRBD1 (6 bases). This CDR3 region has 16 residues. Germline loops: CDR1 LNHNV, CDR2 YYDKDF (reference sequence). Trimming took 0 bases from V and 2 from J, leaving 14 bases between them.

This chain joins TRBV6-2 or TRBV6-3 and TRBJ2-5; perhaps TRBD1 as D (5 bases). Trimming cost V 5 bases and J 4 bases, with 14 bases left between them. CDR1 MNHEY and CDR2 SVGEGT come from the germline V gene. The CDR3 length is 14 residues. CDR3 DNA: TGTGCCAGCAGTGACCCAGGGAAAGGAGAGACCCAGTACTTC. It yields the protein CASSDPGKGETQYF.

This clonotype showed up just a few times. This chain links TRBV6-2 or TRBV6-3 with TRBJ1-2; possible D gene TRBD1, 5 bases. CDR1 is MNHEY and CDR2 is SVGEGT in the germline V gene. CDR3 length: 15 amino acids. Trimming pared 2 bases from V and 1 base from J, leaving 11 bases between. The CDR3 here is CASSYHEGLNYGYTF. Here the CDR3 DNA reads TGTGCCAGCAGTTACCACGAGGGGCTTAACTATGGCTACACCTTC.

This clonotype has more than one count but fewer than ten. This chain joins TRBV6-2 or TRBV6-3 and TRBJ2-5; D may be TRBD1 (5 bases). The V end lost 0 bases, the J end lost 1 base, and 9 bases lay between the germline ends. Germline CDR1 and CDR2: MNHEY and SVGEGT. This CDR3 region has 15 residues. The CDR3 spells CASSYSPGFQETQYF. In DNA form, the CDR3 reads TGTGCCAGCAGTTACTCCCCAGGGTTCCAAGAGACCCAGTACTTC.

This clonotype has only a few counts. V and J are TRBV6-5 and TRBJ2-3, with D perhaps matching TRBD1 (5 bases). The CDR3 loop spans 14 amino acids. Germline lookup yields CDR1 MNHEY and CDR2 SVGAGI. Deletions cut 5 bases from V and 3 bases from J, with 12 bases between. The CDR3 DNA is TGTGCCAGCAGTCGTCGGACACCTACAGATACGCAGTATTTT. Translated: CASSRRTPTDTQYF.

V is TRBV11-2 and J is TRBJ2-6, with D tentatively TRBD1 (6 bases). The CDR3 is made up of 19 amino acids. V was cut by 4 bases and J by 0 bases, with 19 bases left in between. Germline V gives CDR1 SGHAT, CDR2 FQNNGV. CDR3 in amino acids: CASSSPGTRGTSGANVLTF. The CDR3 DNA reads as TGTGCCAGCAGCTCTCCAGGGACAAGGGGAACCTCTGGGGCCAACGTCCTGACTTTC.

The V call is TRBV24-1, the J call TRBJ1-6; TRBD1 might be the D (5 bases). Between the trimmed V and J ends, which lost 2 bases and 5 bases, there was a span of 12 bases. CDR3 size: 16 residues. The germline V gene has CDR1 KGHDR and CDR2 SFDVKD. This CDR3 reads CATSDWPGTDNSPLHF. In DNA form, the CDR3 reads TGTGCCACCAGTGATTGGCCCGGGACGGATAATTCACCCCTCCACTTT.

The CDR3 DNA sequence: TGTGCCATCGGCAGTAGTACCCCCGGGGAGCTGTTTTTT. It is translated as CAIGSSTPGELFF. The chain joins TRBV10-3 to TRBJ2-2; no clear D gene. The CDR3 is made up of 13 amino acids. Germline loops: CDR1 ENHRY, CDR2 SYGVKD. The V and J ends lost 8 bases and 6 bases respectively, with 13 bases between them.

This clonotype showed up many times. This chain links TRBV4-2 with TRBJ2-1; 10 bases line up with TRBD1. With 1 base clipped from V and 4 bases from J, the junction kept 4 bases outside the gene matches. Germline V gives CDR1 LGHNA, CDR2 YNFKEQ. CDR3 length equals 16 residues. CDR3 DNA sequence: TGTGCCAGCAGCCAAGGCGGGACAGGGGATTACAATGAGCAGTTCTTC. The encoded protein is CASSQGGTGDYNEQFF.

The chain couples TRBV7-2 to TRBJ2-1, with TRBD2 matching over 9 bases. This CDR3 has 15 residues. Germline V gene lookup returns CDR1 SGHTA and CDR2 FQGNSA. Germline trimming cut 5 bases from V and 5 bases from J; bases unmatched to any gene: 7. The chain's CDR3 is CASSTYSGGNNEQFF. CDR3 in DNA: TGTGCCAGCAGCACCTATAGCGGGGGTAACAATGAGCAGTTCTTC.

The chain has TRBV11-2 and TRBJ1-4; possible D gene TRBD1, 5 bases. This CDR3 contains 15 residues. Trimming cost V 5 bases and J 5 bases, with 15 bases left between them. CDR1 and CDR2 from the germline V gene are SGHAT and FQNNGV. For the CDR3, the DNA is TGTGCCAGCAGCCTACGGGGACTGGGGAATGAAAAACTGTTTTTT. Protein product: CASSLRGLGNEKLFF.

This chain joins TRBV20-1 and TRBJ2-5; tentatively, D is TRBD1 (6 bases). The CDR3 has 14 amino acids. Germline values: CDR1 DFQATT, CDR2 SNEGSKA (reference sequence). The CDR3 nucleotides read TGCAGCTTAGTACAGGGTAGTCTGGACGGGACCCAGTACTTC. Translated, it gives CSLVQGSLDGTQYF.

This CDR3 reads CATSEGGRLNTEAFF. In DNA, the CDR3 is TGTGCCACCAGTGAGGGGGGACGGCTGAACACTGAAGCTTTCTTT. V usage is TRBV24-1 and J usage is TRBJ1-1, with TRBD1 as a possible D gene (5 bases). The CDR3 is 15 residues long. V shed 4 bases and J shed 0 bases, with 11 bases lying between them. The germline V gene encodes CDR1 KGHDR and CDR2 SFDVKD.

The V gene is TRBV5-1, the J gene TRBJ2-1, with TRBD2 matching over 10 bases. V lost 2 bases to trimming and J lost 12 bases; unmatched junction nucleotides: 11. This CDR3 comprises 15 residues. Germline lookup yields CDR1 SGHRS and CDR2 YFSETQ. The CDR3 DNA follows: TGCGCCAGCAGCTTTCCTAGCGGGGGAGTTAATAGGCAGTTCTTC. Protein sequence: CASSFPSGGVNRQFF.

This clonotype was seen more than once but under ten times. V usage is TRBV27 and J usage is TRBJ1-2; maybe TRBD1 (5 bases). This CDR3 comprises 15 residues. Germline CDR1 and CDR2: MNHEY and SMNVEV (reference sequence). Trimming shortened V by 5 bases and J by 4 bases, and 17 bases separated the two germline ends. The CDR3: CASSKGLGASYGYTF. The CDR3 DNA sequence: TGTGCCAGCAGTAAGGGACTTGGGGCCAGCTATGGCTACACCTTC.

This CDR3 is CASSHDLEGYAGNTIYF. The CDR3 DNA is TGCGCCAGCAGCCACGATCTCGAAGGGTACGCTGGAAACACCATATATTTT. The rearrangement joins TRBV4-1 to TRBJ1-3; D remains unclear. CDR1 MGHRA and CDR2 YSYEKL come from the germline V gene. V was shortened by 3 bases and J by 2 bases, with 17 bases between the two germline ends. The CDR3 is 17 amino acids.

This clonotype showed up just a few times. The V and J genes are TRBV2 and TRBJ2-3; D is ambiguous. The V end was cut by 10 bases, the J end by 0 bases, with 17 bases between. The CDR3 covers 15 residues. Germline CDR1 is SNHLY and CDR2 is FYNNEI. The CDR3 here is CATQEIADSTDTQYF. The CDR3 DNA follows: TGTGCCACCCAGGAGATTGCGGATAGCACAGATACGCAGTATTTT.

The sample holds a few counts of this clonotype. The J gene is TRBJ1-1, the V gene TRBV6-5, with D perhaps TRBD1 (5 bases). Trimming shortened V by 6 bases and J by 7 bases, and 12 bases separated the two germline ends. The CDR3 consists of 12 residues. Germline V gene data show CDR1 as MNHEY and CDR2 as SVGAGI. CDR3 bases: TGTGCCAGCAGGGTGGGGACTGATGAAGCTTTCTTT. It specifies CASRVGTDEAFF.

The V call is TRBV5-1, the J call TRBJ1-2; 7 bases are shared with TRBD1. The germline CDR1 and CDR2 sequences are SGHRS and YFSETQ. V lost 7 bases and J lost 6; bases outside the gene matches: 6. The CDR3 is 12 residues long. CDR3 nucleotide sequence: TGCGCCAGCCGATTCGACAGGGATGGCTACACCTTC. Its translation is CASRFDRDGYTF.

This clonotype was counted once. A junction boundary mismatches the germline segment, possibly from a read error. This chain uses TRBV4-2 with TRBJ2-1; perhaps TRBD1 as D (6 bases). The CDR3 runs to 13 residues. Per germline, CDR1 LGHNA and CDR2 YNFKEQ. CDR3 region: CVSSPGQKEEQFF. CDR3 sequence (DNA): TGTGTCAGCAGCCCAGGACAGAAAGAGGAGCAGTTCTTC.

The J gene is TRBJ2-7, the V gene TRBV4-3, with D possibly being TRBD2 (5 bases). Trimming pared 2 bases from V and 2 bases from J, leaving 13 bases between. Per the germline V gene, CDR1 is LGHNA and CDR2 is YSLEER. The CDR3 runs to 15 residues. The CDR3 protein is CASSQKDSSTYEQYF. Here the CDR3 DNA reads TGCGCCAGCAGCCAAAAGGACTCTAGTACCTACGAGCAGTACTTC.